These 14 T cell receptor beta chains share one sample of origin, sequenced in a study of cytomegalovirus exposure and HLA in healthy donors (dated by TCRdb to about 2017). Libraries were constructed by the immunoSEQ multiplex PCR assay. For the multiplex PCR, a mixture combining 60 forward primers for TCR Vbeta segments and 13 reverse primers for TCR Jbeta segments was used. TCRdb provides this immuneACCESS table in a form limited to in-frame rearrangements. Some clones are lacking; in checked studies, under half of them reflect an unresolved V gene, and why the rest are absent is not known. The sample table lists some 100,000 clones, about four fifths of them with a count of one. About 1.9% of the sample is held by the ten biggest clonotypes. Sequenced material: PBMCs. The receptors shown here come from a woman aged 40 to 49 in good health and CMV-seronegative.

The J gene is TRBJ2-7, the V gene TRBV7-2; 10 nucleotides match TRBD2. V dropped 2 bases and J dropped 2; count of bases not matched to a gene: 0. Germline V gene lookup returns CDR1 SGHTA and CDR2 FQGNSA. The CDR3 has 14 residues. The CDR3 region is CASSLSGGAYEQYF. CDR3 nucleotide sequence: TGTGCCAGCAGCTTAAGCGGGGGGGCCTACGAGCAGTACTTC.

The gene calls are TRBV7-3 and TRBJ2-4; tentatively, D is TRBD2 (7 bases). The germline V gene encodes CDR1 SGHTA and CDR2 FQGTGA. V shed 5 bases and J shed 0 bases, with 11 bases lying between them. The CDR3 loop spans 15 amino acids. This chain's CDR3 is CASSKRGGAKNIQYF. Written as DNA, the CDR3 is TGTGCCAGCAGCAAAAGGGGGGGAGCCAAAAACATTCAGTACTTC.

The chain links TRBV4-1 to TRBJ2-7; 11 bases agree with TRBD1. J lost 4 bases, V lost 1 base, and 9 bases had no gene match. Germline CDR1 reads MGHRA; CDR2 reads YSYEKL. CDR3 size: 17 residues. The DNA for the CDR3 is TGCGCCAGCAGCCAAGGAGGGACAGGGGGTTGGGCTTACGAGCAGTACTTC. Its protein is CASSQGGTGGWAYEQYF.

The chain has TRBV10-1 and TRBJ2-1, with TRBD2 as a possible D gene (6 bases). Germline CDR1 WNHNN, CDR2 SYGVQD (reference sequence). Between the trimmed V and J ends, which lost 8 bases and 8 bases, there was a span of 16 bases. This CDR3 is built from 13 residues. CDR3 region: CASRPNGEDEQFF. Written as DNA, the CDR3 is TGCGCCAGCCGCCCAAACGGGGAGGATGAGCAGTTCTTC.

This sequence joins TRBV7-6 and TRBJ2-7, with TRBD1 matching over 10 bases. This CDR3 is built from 15 residues. Germline V gene data show CDR1 as SGHVS and CDR2 as FNYEAQ. Unmatched junction bases numbered 5, after V lost 3 bases and J lost 3 bases. Here the CDR3 reads CASSFGQGVFYEQYF. The DNA of the CDR3 is TGTGCCAGCAGCTTCGGACAGGGGGTTTTCTACGAGCAGTACTTC.

V and J are TRBV29-1 and TRBJ2-1, with TRBD2 matching over 13 bases. The CDR3 extends over 18 amino acids. V lost 2 bases and J lost 7; bases outside the gene matches: 14. CDR1 SQVTM and CDR2 ANQGSEA come from the germline V gene. The CDR3 loop is CSVECRALAGGPWNEQFF. The CDR3, as DNA: TGCAGCGTTGAATGCCGGGCACTAGCGGGAGGGCCGTGGAATGAGCAGTTCTTC.

The chain couples TRBV19 to TRBJ2-3; TRBD2 agrees at 7 bases. Germline V gene sequence: CDR1 LNHDA, CDR2 SQIVND (reference sequence). V lost 5 bases, J lost 6 bases, and 23 bases stayed unmatched. This CDR3 has 19 amino acids. This CDR3 is CASSPAKGGSMFDVDTQYF. Here the CDR3 DNA reads TGTGCCAGTAGTCCCGCAAAGGGCGGGAGCATGTTCGACGTGGATACGCAGTATTTT.

The chain couples TRBV5-1 to TRBJ2-7, with 7 bases that match TRBD1. Trimming at V came to 1 base and at J to 3 bases, leaving 10 bases not matched to a gene. There are 16 residues in the CDR3. Per germline, CDR1 SGHRS and CDR2 YFSETQ. CDR3 protein: CASSLTIRTGDYEQYF. The CDR3 DNA follows: TGCGCCAGCAGCTTGACAATTCGGACAGGAGACTACGAGCAGTACTTC.

The gene calls are TRBV27 and TRBJ1-6; D unclear. The CDR3 has 15 residues. V was pared by 5 bases and J by 9 bases, with 17 bases between. The germline V gene encodes CDR1 MNHEY and CDR2 SMNVEV (reference sequence). The CDR3 reads CASSPNPNGLSPLHF. As DNA, the CDR3 is TGTGCCAGCAGTCCAAACCCCAATGGACTTTCACCCCTCCACTTT.

Turning to this clone: Compared with germline, one end of the junction differs, possibly owing to a read error. The chain joins TRBV7-7 to TRBJ2-2, with D possibly called TRBD1 or TRBD2 (5 bases each). This CDR3 comprises 18 residues. Germline CDR1 and CDR2: SSHAT and FNYEAQ (reference sequence). The CDR3 reads CASSLALGTGKNTGELFF. CDR3 DNA sequence: TGTGCTAGCAGCTTAGCGCTTGGTACAGGAAAGAACACCGGGGAGCTGTTTTTT.

The genes are TRBV7-2 and TRBJ2-7, with TRBD2 identical over 10 bases. In germline, CDR1 is SGHTA, CDR2 FQGNSA. J lost 5 bases, V lost 5 bases, and 6 bases had no gene match. CDR3 length equals 14 residues. The CDR3 loop reads CASSGLAGVDEQYF. For the CDR3, the DNA is TGTGCCAGCAGCGGCCTAGCGGGGGTTGACGAGCAGTACTTC.

This clone was detected only a few times. The chain couples TRBV11-2 to TRBJ1-6; D remains ambiguous. V dropped 3 bases and J dropped 13 bases, with 13 bases sitting between them. Germline V gene sequence: CDR1 SGHAT, CDR2 FQNNGV. The CDR3 spans 13 residues. The CDR3 region has the DNA TGTGCCAGCAGCTTTGGAGGGCAATCCCCCCTCCACTTT. Translating gives CASSFGGQSPLHF.

The chain uses TRBV7-2 and TRBJ2-5, with 7 bases aligning to TRBD1. Per germline, CDR1 SGHTA and CDR2 FQGNSA. The CDR3 has 14 amino acids. The ends lost 7 bases at V and 1 base at J; junction bases unmatched: 6. CDR3 residues: CASKLQGTQETQYF. The CDR3, as DNA: TGTGCCAGCAAGCTACAGGGGACCCAAGAGACCCAGTACTTC.

The genes are TRBV6-1 and TRBJ2-7; D perhaps matches TRBD2 (5 bases). Trimming stripped 7 bases from V and 1 base from J, with 14 bases between. The CDR3 is 14 residues long. From germline, CDR1 is MNHNS and CDR2 SASEGT. The CDR3, as DNA: TGTGCCAGCAACCAACCCGGGGATTCCTACGAGCAGTACTTC. Protein sequence: CASNQPGDSYEQYF.